This T cell receptor beta chain was recorded in a study of cytomegalovirus exposure and HLA in healthy donors. PCR primers comprised 60 Vbeta and 13 Jbeta primers. The assay was immunoSEQ multiplex PCR, and TCRdb's table has in-frame clones only and misses some. In the table there are 110,000 to 150,000 clones, roughly 76% of which are singletons. Trimming took 4 bases from V and 6 from J, leaving 12 bases between them. This CDR3 comprises 13 residues. Germline V lookup: CDR1 MNHEY, CDR2 SMNVEV (reference sequence). The sequence was collected from a female donor in good health and CMV-seronegative. J is TRBJ1-2 and V is TRBV27; no clear D gene. Specimen: PBMCs. The CDR3 sequence is CASSSRVWDGYTF. The CDR3, as DNA: TGTGCCAGCAGTTCGAGGGTCTGGGATGGCTACACCTTC.